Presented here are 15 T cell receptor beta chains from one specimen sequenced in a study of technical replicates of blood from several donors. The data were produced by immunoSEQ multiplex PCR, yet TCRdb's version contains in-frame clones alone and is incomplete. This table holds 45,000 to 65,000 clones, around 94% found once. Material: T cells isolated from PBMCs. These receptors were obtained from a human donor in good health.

The CDR3 reads CASSLRGGLGQPQHF. The CDR3 DNA reads TGTGCCAGCAGTTTGAGAGGAGGGCTGGGGCAGCCCCAGCATTTT. The chain uses TRBV6-5 and TRBJ1-5; unclear D gene. The germline gives CDR1 MNHEY, CDR2 SVGAGI. V lost 4 bases, J lost 7 bases, and 17 bases lay in between. CDR3 size: 15 residues.

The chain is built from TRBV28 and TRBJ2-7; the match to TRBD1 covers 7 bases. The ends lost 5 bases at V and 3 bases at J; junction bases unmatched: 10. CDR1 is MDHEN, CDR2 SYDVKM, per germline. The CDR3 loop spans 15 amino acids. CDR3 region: CASSIRGGPFYEQYF. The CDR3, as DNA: TGTGCCAGCAGTATAAGAGGGGGCCCCTTCTACGAGCAGTACTTC. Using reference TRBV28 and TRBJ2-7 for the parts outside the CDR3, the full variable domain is DVKVTQSSRYLVKRTGEKVFLECVQDMDHENMFWYRQDPGLGLRLIYFSYDVKMKEKGDIPEGYSVSREKKERFSLILESASTNQTSMYLCASSIRGGPFYEQYFGPGTRLTVT.

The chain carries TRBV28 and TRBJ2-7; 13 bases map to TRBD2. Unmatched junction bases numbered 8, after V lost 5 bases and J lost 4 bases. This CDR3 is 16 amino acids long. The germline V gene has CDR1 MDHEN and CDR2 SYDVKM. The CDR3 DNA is TGTGCCAGCAGTCAACTAGCGGGAGGGCCTTTTTACGAGCAGTACTTC. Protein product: CASSQLAGGPFYEQYF.

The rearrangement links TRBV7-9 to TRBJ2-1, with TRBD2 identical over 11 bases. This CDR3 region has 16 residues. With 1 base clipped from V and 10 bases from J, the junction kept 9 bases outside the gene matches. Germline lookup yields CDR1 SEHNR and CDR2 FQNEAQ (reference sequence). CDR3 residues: CASSLGGLAGGPEQFF. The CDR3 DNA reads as TGTGCCAGCAGCTTAGGTGGGCTAGCGGGAGGTCCCGAGCAGTTCTTC.

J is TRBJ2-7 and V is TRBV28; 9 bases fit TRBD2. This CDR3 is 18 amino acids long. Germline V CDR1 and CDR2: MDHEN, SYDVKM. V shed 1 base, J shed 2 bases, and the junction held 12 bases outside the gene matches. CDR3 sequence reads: CASSLSFYSGRFPYEQYF. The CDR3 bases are TGTGCCAGCAGTTTATCCTTTTATAGCGGGAGATTTCCCTACGAGCAGTACTTC. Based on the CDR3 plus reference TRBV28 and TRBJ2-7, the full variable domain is DVKVTQSSRYLVKRTGEKVFLECVQDMDHENMFWYRQDPGLGLRLIYFSYDVKMKEKGDIPEGYSVSREKKERFSLILESASTNQTSMYLCASSLSFYSGRFPYEQYFGPGTRLTVT.

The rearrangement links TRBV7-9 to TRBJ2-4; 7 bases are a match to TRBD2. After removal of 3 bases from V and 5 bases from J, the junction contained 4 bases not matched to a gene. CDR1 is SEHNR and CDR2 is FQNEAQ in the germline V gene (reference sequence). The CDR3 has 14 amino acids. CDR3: CASSFQGGENIQYF. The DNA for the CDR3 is TGTGCCAGCAGCTTTCAGGGAGGGGAAAACATTCAGTACTTC. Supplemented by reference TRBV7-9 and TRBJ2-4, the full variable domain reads DTGVSQNPRHKITKRGQNVTFRCDPISEHNRLYWYRQTLGQGPEFLTYFQNEAQLEKSRLLSDRFSAERPKGSFSTLEIQRTEQGDSAMYLCASSFQGGENIQYFGAGTRLSVL.

The CDR3: CAIRRPANYGYTF. DNA of the CDR3: TGTGCCATCAGGCGGCCAGCTAACTATGGCTACACCTTC. This chain connects TRBV10-3 to TRBJ1-2; D remains ambiguous. Germline V gene sequence: CDR1 ENHRY, CDR2 SYGVKD. This CDR3 is built from 13 residues. V dropped 6 bases and J dropped 0 bases, with 8 bases sitting between them.

This CDR3 is CASSDRETQYF. The CDR3 region has the DNA TGTGCCAGCAGCGACAGGGAGACCCAGTACTTC. The V and J genes are TRBV28 and TRBJ2-5; the D gene is possibly TRBD1 (6 bases). The V gene lost 6 bases and the J gene lost 5 bases, with 7 bases spanning the gap. CDR3 length equals 11 residues. The germline V gene has CDR1 MDHEN and CDR2 SYDVKM.

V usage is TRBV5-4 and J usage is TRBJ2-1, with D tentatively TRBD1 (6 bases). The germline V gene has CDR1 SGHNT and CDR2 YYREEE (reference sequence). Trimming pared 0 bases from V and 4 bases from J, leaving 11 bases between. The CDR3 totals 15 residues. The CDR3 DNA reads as TGTGCCAGCAGCTTGGATCAGGGGCCATACAATGAGCAGTTCTTC. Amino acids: CASSLDQGPYNEQFF.

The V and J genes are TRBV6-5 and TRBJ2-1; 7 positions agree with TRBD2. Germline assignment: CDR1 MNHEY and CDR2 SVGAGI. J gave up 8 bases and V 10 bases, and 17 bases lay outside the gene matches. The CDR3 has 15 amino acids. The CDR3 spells CATKHLLAFLDEQFF. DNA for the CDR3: TGTGCCACCAAACACCTACTAGCGTTTTTAGATGAGCAGTTCTTC.

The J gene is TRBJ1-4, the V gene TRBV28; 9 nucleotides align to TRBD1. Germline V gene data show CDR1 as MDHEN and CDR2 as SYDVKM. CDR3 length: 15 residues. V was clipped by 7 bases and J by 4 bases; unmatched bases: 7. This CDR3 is CASTPGQGLNEKLFF. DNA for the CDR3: TGTGCCAGCACCCCGGGACAGGGCCTTAATGAAAAACTGTTTTTT.

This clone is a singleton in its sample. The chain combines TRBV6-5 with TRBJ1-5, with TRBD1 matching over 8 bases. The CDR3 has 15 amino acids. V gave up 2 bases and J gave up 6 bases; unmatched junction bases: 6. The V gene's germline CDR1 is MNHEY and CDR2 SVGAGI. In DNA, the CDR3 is TGTGCCAGCAGTTACGATTATACAGGGGGTCAGCCCCAGCATTTT. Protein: CASSYDYTGGQPQHF.

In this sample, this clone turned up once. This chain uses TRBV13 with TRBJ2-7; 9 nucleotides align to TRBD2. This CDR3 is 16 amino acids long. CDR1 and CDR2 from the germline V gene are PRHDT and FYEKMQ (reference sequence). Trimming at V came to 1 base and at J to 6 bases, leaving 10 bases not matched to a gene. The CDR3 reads CASSLVRGGREPEQYF. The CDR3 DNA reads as TGTGCCAGCAGCTTAGTGCGGGGGGGCAGGGAACCCGAGCAGTACTTC.

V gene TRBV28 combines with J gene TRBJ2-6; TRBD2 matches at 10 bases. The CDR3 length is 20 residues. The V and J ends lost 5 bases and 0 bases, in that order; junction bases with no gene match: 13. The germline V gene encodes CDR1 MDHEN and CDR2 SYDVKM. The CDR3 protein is CASSQQGPGLAISGANVLTF. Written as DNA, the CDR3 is TGTGCCAGCAGTCAGCAGGGGCCGGGACTAGCGATCTCTGGGGCCAACGTCCTGACTTTC.

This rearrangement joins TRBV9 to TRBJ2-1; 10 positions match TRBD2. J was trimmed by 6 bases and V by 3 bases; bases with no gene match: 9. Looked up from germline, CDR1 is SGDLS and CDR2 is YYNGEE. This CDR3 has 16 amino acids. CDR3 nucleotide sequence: TGTGCCAGCAGCGCCTACAGCGGGGGGGCCTTCAATGAGCAGTTCTTC. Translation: CASSAYSGGAFNEQFF.